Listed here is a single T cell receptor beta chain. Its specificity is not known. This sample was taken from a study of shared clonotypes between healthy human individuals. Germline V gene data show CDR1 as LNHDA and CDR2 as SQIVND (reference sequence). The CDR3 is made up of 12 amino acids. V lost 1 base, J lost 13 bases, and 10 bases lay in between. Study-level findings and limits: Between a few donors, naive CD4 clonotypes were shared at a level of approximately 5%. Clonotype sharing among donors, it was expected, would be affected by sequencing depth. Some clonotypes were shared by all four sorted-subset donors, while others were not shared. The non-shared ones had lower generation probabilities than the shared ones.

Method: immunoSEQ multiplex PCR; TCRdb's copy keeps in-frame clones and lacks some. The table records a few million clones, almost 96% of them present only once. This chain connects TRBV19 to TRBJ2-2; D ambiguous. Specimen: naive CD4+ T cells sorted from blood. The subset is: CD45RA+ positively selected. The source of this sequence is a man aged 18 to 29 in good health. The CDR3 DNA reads TGTGCCAGTAGTATAGCTAGTAGTGGGCTGTTTTTT. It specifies CASSIASSGLFF.